Listed below are T cell receptor beta chains from one sample, sequenced in a study of T cells in tumors after PD-1 blockade. Measured with immunoSEQ multiplex PCR; TCRdb has only the in-frame clones, and not every one. The table lists 45,000 to 60,000 clones, around four fifths of them singletons. Material: PBMCs, obtained before anti-PD-1 therapy. The origin of the receptors is a human donor with advanced basal cell or squamous cell carcinoma (not recorded which). Both conserved end residues are part of each CDR3. D genes are given only for firm matches. Size tells how often a clone was seen (once, few, many) or the class of an expanded clone, and some rows leave it out.

CDR3 protein: CASSVGGPYEQYF
CDR3 DNA: TGTGCCAGCAGTGTGGGGGGCCCCTACGAGCAGTACTTC
V gene: TRBV2
J gene: TRBJ2-7
clone size: medium-sized
D gene: NA

CDR3 protein: CASSLEGLGGYTF
CDR3 DNA: TGTGCCAGCAGTTTAGAGGGGTTGGGTGGCTACACCTTC
V gene: TRBV27
J gene: TRBJ1-2
clone size: few
D gene: NA

CDR3 protein: CARDKGGDTDPYEQYF
CDR3 DNA: TGTGCCAGAGATAAGGGAGGGGACACAGACCCCTACGAGCAGTACTTC
V gene: TRBV25-1
J gene: TRBJ2-7
clone size: NA
D gene: NA

CDR3 protein: CASSPLLAGASYEQYF
CDR3 DNA: TGCGCCAGCAGCCCTCTACTAGCGGGGGCCTCCTACGAGCAGTACTTC
V gene: TRBV5-1
J gene: TRBJ2-7
clone size: NA
D gene: TRBD2

CDR3 protein: CASSWDFTDTQYF
CDR3 DNA: TGTGCCAGTAGTTGGGACTTCACAGATACGCAGTATTTT
V gene: TRBV19
J gene: TRBJ2-3
clone size: NA
D gene: NA

CDR3 protein: CASSLRRRGGTDTQYF
CDR3 DNA: TGTGCCAGCAGCTTAAGGCGGCGCGGGGGCACAGATACGCAGTATTTT
V gene: TRBV7-3
J gene: TRBJ2-3
clone size: NA
D gene: NA

CDR3 protein: CASSQGGSYGYTF
CDR3 DNA: TGCGCCAGCAGCCAAGGGGGCTCCTATGGCTACACCTTC
V gene: TRBV4-1
J gene: TRBJ1-2
clone size: NA
D gene: NA

CDR3 protein: CASSIGQGNTEAFF
CDR3 DNA: TGTGCCAGTAGTATAGGACAGGGTAACACTGAAGCTTTCTTT
V gene: TRBV19
J gene: TRBJ1-1
clone size: NA
D gene: TRBD1

CDR3 protein: CATSGSTVGSTDTQYF
CDR3 DNA: TGTGCCACCAGTGGCTCGACAGTGGGGAGCACAGATACGCAGTATTTT
V gene: TRBV24-1
J gene: TRBJ2-3
clone size: NA
D gene: NA

CDR3 protein: CASTHRVERPGANVLTF
CDR3 DNA: TGTGCCAGCACCCACCGGGTAGAGAGGCCTGGGGCCAACGTCCTGACTTTC
V gene: TRBV21-1
J gene: TRBJ2-6
clone size: once
D gene: NA

CDR3 protein: CASSFRGMGDNEQFF
CDR3 DNA: TGTGCCAGCAGTTTTAGGGGTATGGGTGACAATGAGCAGTTCTTC
V gene: TRBV28
J gene: TRBJ2-1
clone size: NA
D gene: NA

CDR3 protein: CASSPGAGPATYEQYF
CDR3 DNA: TGTGCCAGCAGCCCAGGGGCGGGGCCGGCCACCTACGAGCAGTACTTC
V gene: TRBV27
J gene: TRBJ2-7
clone size: medium-sized
D gene: NA

CDR3 protein: CASSPFVLGEGNTEAFF
CDR3 DNA: TGTGCCAGCTCACCATTTGTATTAGGAGAGGGGAACACTGAAGCTTTCTTT
V gene: TRBV18
J gene: TRBJ1-1
clone size: once
D gene: NA

CDR3 protein: CASSLVWGRYTDTQYF
CDR3 DNA: TGTGCCAGCAGCTTAGTGTGGGGGCGATACACAGATACGCAGTATTTT
V gene: TRBV7-8
J gene: TRBJ2-3
clone size: NA
D gene: NA

CDR3 protein: CASSSGEQGRQPQHF
CDR3 DNA: TGTGCCAGCAGTTCCGGTGAGCAGGGCCGTCAGCCCCAGCATTTT
V gene: TRBV6-6
J gene: TRBJ1-5
clone size: NA
D gene: NA

CDR3 protein: CASSPTGTPYNSPLHF
CDR3 DNA: TGTGCCAGCAGCCCCACAGGGACACCTTATAATTCACCCCTCCACTTT
V gene: TRBV3-1/TRBV3-2
J gene: TRBJ1-6
clone size: NA
D gene: NA

CDR3 protein: CASSFRTGGETQYF
CDR3 DNA: TGTGCCAGCAGTTTCCGGACAGGGGGGGAGACCCAGTACTTC
V gene: TRBV27
J gene: TRBJ2-5
clone size: NA
D gene: TRBD1

CDR3 protein: CASSLGWDANTEAFF
CDR3 DNA: TGTGCCAGCAGCTTAGGGTGGGACGCGAACACTGAAGCTTTCTTT
V gene: TRBV7-9
J gene: TRBJ1-1
clone size: few
D gene: NA